Reported below is one T cell receptor beta chain. In this sample, this clonotype turned up a few times. Its antigen remains unidentified. Within one base of it there is no much larger clone, and no base qualities were kept. There are 12 amino acids in the CDR3, from cysteine to phenylalanine inclusive. The DNA shown is the 36-base CDR3, in frame from base 1. For CDR1 and CDR2, the germline V gene lists SQVTM and ANQGSEA. The method was 5' RACE. The data were produced on an Illumina HiSeq 2500. A second roughly 6 to 12 cycle PCR used a sample-barcoded 5' primer and a J-beta primer mix. A unique molecular identifier was introduced onto each TCR beta cDNA molecule by a template-switch 5' adaptor carrying 12 random nucleotides. Each sample yielded at least 3 million CDR3-containing paired-end reads. First-strand cDNA was synthesized from all RNA with the Mint cDNA synthesis kit, primed by a TRBC-specific oligonucleotide. After uracil-DNA glycosylase treatment, a first 18-cycle PCR used universal primers M1SS and BC2_uni_R on all cDNA. As for the original processing: Each sample was normalized by randomly selecting 1 million high-quality reads, each carrying a distinct molecular identifier. Reads with shared molecular identifiers were discarded instead of being binned into consensus sequences. CDR3 identification, clonotype clustering and error correction used MiTCR with a Q25 quality threshold and the strictest error-elimination algorithm. A nonparametric unseen species model with Euler transformation was used to estimate a lower bound on total TCR beta diversity. The public reads were quality trimmed at Q25 with fastp and then assembled into clones with MiXCR by TCRdb, keeping productive beta chains. A single entry per CDR3 protein holds the most common genes and DNA from its merged rows. Clone size and V and J calls follow TCRdb, not the original study. In this sample the table shows roughly 1,500,000 distinct CDR3 sequences, around 39% of which occur a single time. Of the sample, less than 8% falls within the top ten clones.

These data belong to a study of blood T cells in healthy people across ages (dated by TCRdb to the mid-2010s). Notes on the research overall: Template switching captured roughly one uniquely barcoded TCR beta cDNA molecule per two T cells in model experiments. To track age-related changes in TCR beta repertoire diversity, the study relied on deep sequencing normalized with unique cDNA molecular identifiers. The donors were divided into four age groups: young (average about 16 years), middle-aged (under 40), aged (about 60) and long-lived (about 80). To avoid experimental bias, donors of different ages were spread randomly across the sequencing lanes. Two additional independent replicas of 1 million unique cDNA reads from the same blood draw were analyzed for two donors (one aged 18 to 30 and one aged 80 or older).

The roughly 39 donors, aged about 6 to 90 years, were systemically healthy Caucasian individuals from Russia. Each donor gave about 9.2 milliliters of peripheral blood, drawn into EDTA-treated Vacutainer tubes. Ficoll-Paque density-gradient centrifugation was used to isolate PBMCs, with at least 7 million per sample. Total RNA was extracted from PBMCs with Trizol reagent, with at least 6 micrograms obtained per sample. For every donor, an aliquot of PBMCs went through flow cytometry to measure the percentages of naive CD45RAhigh/CD27high T cells. Overall results and qualifications from the work: Compared with the aged group, the long-lived group had more naive CD4+ T cells, fewer expanded clones and increased TCR diversity, suggesting age selection. Observed TCR beta diversity per million T cells fell roughly linearly with age, and a significant reduction was already apparent by age approximately 41. The CMV infection status of donors was not known, potentially confounding age-related changes in expanded clonotypes. Total diversity estimates from one million sequenced T cells were considered lower bounds and underestimates. The percentage of naive T cells measured by flow cytometry correlated strongly with observed TCR beta diversity. Since profiling was done on bulk unsorted PBMCs, naive and antigen-experienced compartments could not be conclusively compared.

This sequence originates from a woman aged 18-29 years in good health. Material: blood. The chain joins TRBV29-1 to TRBJ1-1; TRBD1 is possibly the D segment (5 matching bases). The DNA is TGCACCTGGAAAGGGGTGGGGACTGAAGCTTTCTTT. Translated, this gives CTWKGVGTEAFF.